This T cell receptor beta chain was documented in a study of regulatory T cells in long-lasting Graves disease. On the study more broadly: A definition of persistent Graves' disease required over 5 years of antithyroid drugs plus positive TSH receptor antibodies.

Arm-PCR of CDR3 regions and iRepertoire HTBI primers were the basis on which TCR beta libraries were built. TCRdb ran MiXCR on the multiplex PCR reads and lists one entry per CDR3 protein. The profile covers 300,000 to 400,000 distinct CDR3 sequences, with roughly 21% appearing a single time and 25% to 30% taken by the ten largest. Deletions cut 10 bases from V and 3 bases from J, with 21 bases between. Looked up from germline, CDR1 is KGHSH and CDR2 is LQKENI. The CDR3 covers 15 residues. A word on this clonotype: What it binds is unknown.

The study's findings and limits: It was in persistent disease that TRBV28, TRBJ1-2 and TRBJ2-5 were favored. Persistent Graves' patients showed less TCR diversity than newly diagnosed patients showed.

Time point given: persistent/refractory GD, antithyroid drugs over 5 years with positive TRAb. Generation of the TCR library employed RNA extracted from PBMCs. EDTA tubes received approximately 10 milliliters of collected peripheral blood. The source of this sequence is a female donor with Graves disease. The V call is TRBV18, the J call TRBJ2-5; D assignment may be TRBD1 or TRBD2 (6 bases each). Sequenced here: peripheral blood mononuclear cells (PBMCs), sampled when the disease was refractory, from a patient treated with antithyroid drugs. DNA of the CDR3: TGTGCCACCCGTCCCCAATCGGGGGCCAAAGAGACCCAGTACTTC. Translated, it gives CATRPQSGAKETQYF.